The rows below give T cell receptor beta chains drawn from one sample of a study of blood T cells in healthy people across ages. Each CDR3 protein gets one entry after TCRdb re-called the 5' RACE reads with MiXCR. This sample yields roughly 680,000 distinct CDR3 sequences, of which roughly 21% are seen a single time; 3.5% to 4% belongs to the top ten. Sequencing input: blood. All receptors come from a man between 70 and 80 years old in good health. The CDR3 runs from the conserved cysteine through the conserved F or W. The order of the fields is D gene, V gene, clone size, J gene, CDR3 DNA, CDR3 protein. The D gene is left open where the match is weak. Rows give clone size only sometimes, using once, few, many, or a class for an expanded clone.

TRBD2,TRBV6-1,.,TRBJ2-1,TGTGCCAGCAGATTCGGACTAGCGGGAGGAAGGAATGAGCAGTTCTTC,CASRFGLAGGRNEQFF
TRBD2,TRBV29-1,.,TRBJ2-1,TGCAGCGTCGACGGCGGGAGTCTCGACAATGAGCAGTTCTTC,CSVDGGSLDNEQFF
TRBD2,TRBV5-1,few,TRBJ2-6,TGCGCCAGCAGCCCCACTAGCGGCTCTGGGGCCAACGTCCTGACTTTC,CASSPTSGSGANVLTF
.,TRBV24-1,.,TRBJ2-7,TGTGCCACCAGTGAGGGGGCAGGGTACGAGCAGTACTTC,CATSEGAGYEQYF
.,TRBV29-1,.,TRBJ1-1,TGCAGCGTCCCGATGGCGAGAAACACTGAAGCTTTCTTT,CSVPMARNTEAFF
TRBD2,TRBV5-1,few,TRBJ2-5,TGCGCCAGCAGCTTGTTCGGGAGGGCCGAGGAGACCCAGTACTTC,CASSLFGRAEETQYF
TRBD2,TRBV20-1,many,TRBJ2-3,TGCAGTGCTGTGACTAGCAGGGGCACAGATACGCAGTATTTT,CSAVTSRGTDTQYF
TRBD2,TRBV6-5,.,TRBJ2-2,TGTGCCAGCAGTTACGGAACTAGCGGGAGGGCCTACCCCGGGGAGCTGTTTTTT,CASSYGTSGRAYPGELFF
TRBD1,TRBV7-9,few,TRBJ2-7,TGTGCCAGCAGCTCGGACAGGGATTCCCATCTCGAGCAGTACTTC,CASSSDRDSHLEQYF
TRBD2,TRBV27,few,TRBJ2-3,TGTGCCAGTCTAACCGCGACTAGCTCCAGAGATACGCAGTATTTT,CASLTATSSRDTQYF
.,TRBV12-3/TRBV12-4,.,TRBJ1-5,TGTGCCAGCAACCTAACAGGGATAAGCAATCAGCCCCAGCATTTT,CASNLTGISNQPQHF
TRBD2,TRBV20-1,.,TRBJ2-5,TGCAGTGCTCCCGACAGCGGGACCGCGACGGAGACCCAGTACTTC,CSAPDSGTATETQYF
.,TRBV7-9,.,TRBJ2-5,TGTGCCAGCAGCTTATTGGGGGCCGAGACCCAGTACTTC,CASSLLGAETQYF
TRBD1,TRBV12-3/TRBV12-4,few,TRBJ1-1,TGTGCCAGCAGCCCCTGGGACAGGGGGCGAACTGAAGCTTTCTTT,CASSPWDRGRTEAFF
.,TRBV28,few,TRBJ1-1,TGTGCCAGCAGCCAAGTGCCGGGGATTGGTACTGAAGCTTTCTTT,CASSQVPGIGTEAFF
TRBD2,TRBV27,.,TRBJ2-1,TGTGCCAGCAGTTCTCTAGCGGGAGGGCAAAATGAGCAGTTCTTC,CASSSLAGGQNEQFF
.,TRBV29-1,.,TRBJ2-7,TGCAGCGTTGAAGTCGGGCAGGACTCCTACGAGCAGTACTTC,CSVEVGQDSYEQYF
.,TRBV7-2,few,TRBJ2-5,TGTGCCAGCAGCTCCTCAGAGACCCAGTACTTC,CASSSSETQYF
.,TRBV6-5,few,TRBJ2-3,TGTGCCAGCAGTTCCTCTCCTAGCGCTCCCACAGATACGCAGTATTTT,CASSSSPSAPTDTQYF
.,TRBV30,.,TRBJ2-5,TGTGCCTGGAGCGGCTCGAGGGAGACCCAGTACTTC,CAWSGSRETQYF
TRBD2,TRBV7-9,.,TRBJ2-2,TGTGCCAGCAGCACGACTAGCGGGGGTCCGCTCACCGGGGAGCTGTTTTTT,CASSTTSGGPLTGELFF
.,TRBV2,.,TRBJ2-3,TGTGCCAGCAGGGACCCCGGCAGTTCAGATACGCAGTATTTT,CASRDPGSSDTQYF
.,TRBV18,many,TRBJ2-5,TGTGCCAGCTCACCAATGGCGCCACCCCAAGAGACCCAGTACTTC,CASSPMAPPQETQYF
TRBD1,TRBV9,.,TRBJ2-1,TGTGCCAGCAGCGCAACCGGGACAGCCAACAATGAGCAGTTCTTC,CASSATGTANNEQFF
TRBD1,TRBV5-1,.,TRBJ1-1,TGCGCCAGCGCCTTCGACAGGGCTAACACTGAAGCTTTCTTT,CASAFDRANTEAFF
.,TRBV28,.,TRBJ2-1,TGTGCCAGCAGCTTCGGACAGGGAGGGTATAATGAGCAGTTCTTC,CASSFGQGGYNEQFF
.,TRBV3-1,many,TRBJ1-1,TGTGCCGTACGGGCAGGTTTTCTCACTGAAGCTTTCTTT,CAVRAGFLTEAFF
.,TRBV5-1,.,TRBJ2-4,TGCGCCAGCTCCGATCCTGAGAACATTCAGTACTTC,CASSDPENIQYF
TRBD1,TRBV5-1,.,TRBJ1-6,TGCGCCAGCAGCCAAGCGGGACAGGGTGGTTCACCCTTCCACTTT,CASSQAGQGGSPFHF